The present T cell receptor (beta chain) was sequenced within a study of blood T cell repertoires in COVID-19. Looking at the study overall: PBMCs, B-cell-depleted T cells, or T cells provided the cDNA or gDNA that made up the material.

The CDR3 totals 13 residues. Germline V gene sequence: CDR1 SQVTM, CDR2 ANQGSEA. V was clipped by 5 bases and J by 2 bases, with 9 bases between them. Profiled with immunoSEQ multiplex PCR; TCRdb holds only in-frame clones, not every one. The sample contains around 11,000 clones, around nine tenths of which appear only once. This clone has only one observation. The receptor was isolated from a man younger than 45 with active or convalescent COVID-19. The sequenced sample consisted of peripheral blood. This sequence joins TRBV29-1 and TRBJ1-4; maybe TRBD1 (5 bases). The CDR3 loop is CSVLGQTNEKLFF. The CDR3 coding sequence is TGCAGCGTTTTGGGGCAGACTAATGAAAAACTGTTTTTT.